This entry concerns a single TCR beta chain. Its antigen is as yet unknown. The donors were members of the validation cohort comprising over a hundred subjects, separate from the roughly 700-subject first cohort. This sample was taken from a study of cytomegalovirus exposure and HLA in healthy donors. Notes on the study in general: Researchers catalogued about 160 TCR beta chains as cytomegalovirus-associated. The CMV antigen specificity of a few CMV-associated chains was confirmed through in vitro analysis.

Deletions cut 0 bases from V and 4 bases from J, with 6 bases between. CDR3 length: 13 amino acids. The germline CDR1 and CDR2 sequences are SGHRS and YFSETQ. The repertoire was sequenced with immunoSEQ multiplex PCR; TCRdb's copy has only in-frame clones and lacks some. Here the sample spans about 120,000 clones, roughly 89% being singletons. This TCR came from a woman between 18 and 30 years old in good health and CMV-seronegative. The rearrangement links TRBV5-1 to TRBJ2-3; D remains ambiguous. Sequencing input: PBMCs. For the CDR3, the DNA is TGCGCCAGCAGCTTGGCCGAGGCAGATACGCAGTATTTT. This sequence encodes CASSLAEADTQYF.